This TCR beta chain comes out of a study of human T cells and chemical hapten exposure. Study conclusions and caveats: High-frequency TCRs, those above 1 in 1000, stayed the same after DPC sensitization.

Trimming removed 3 bases at V and 4 bases at J, with 10 bases between. Per germline, CDR1 SGHDN and CDR2 FVKESK. The CDR3 is 15 residues long. In this sample, this clonotype turned up many times. Antigen: not known. Time point here: pre-sensitization, week 0. The sample's treatment: therapeutic diphenylcyclopropenone sensitization with weekly scalp DPC. Each CDR3 protein gets one entry after TCRdb re-called the RACE reads with MiXCR. The sample yields 300,000 to 400,000 distinct CDR3 sequences, less than 6.5% seen once. The origin of this receptor is a woman aged 45-65 years with alopecia areata. Some clones in this sample may be carry-over from other donors' samples. This chain connects TRBV14 to TRBJ2-6; maybe TRBD1 (5 bases). This sample comprised whole blood, obtained in connection with sensitization to the hapten diphenylcyclopropenone (DPC). CDR3 DNA: TGTGCCAGCAGCCATAGGGGCAGGGGGGCCAACGTCCTGACTTTC. Protein sequence: CASSHRGRGANVLTF.